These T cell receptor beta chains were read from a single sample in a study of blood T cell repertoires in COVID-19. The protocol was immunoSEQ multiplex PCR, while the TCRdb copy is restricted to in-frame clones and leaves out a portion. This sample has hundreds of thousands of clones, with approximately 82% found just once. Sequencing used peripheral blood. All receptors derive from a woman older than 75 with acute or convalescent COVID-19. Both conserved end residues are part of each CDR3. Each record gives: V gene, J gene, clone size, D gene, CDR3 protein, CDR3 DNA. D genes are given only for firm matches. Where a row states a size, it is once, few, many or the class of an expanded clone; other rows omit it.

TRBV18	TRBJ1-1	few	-	CASSPGRENTEAFF	TGTGCCAGCTCACCAGGGCGGGAGAACACTGAAGCTTTCTTT
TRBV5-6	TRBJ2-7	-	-	CASSQGYEQYF	TGTGCCAGCAGCCAGGGCTACGAGCAGTACTTC
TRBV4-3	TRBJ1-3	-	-	CASSQDGGGDTIYF	TGCGCCAGCAGCCAAGACGGAGGGGGGGACACCATATATTTT
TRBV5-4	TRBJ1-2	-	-	CASSSPGLDQYYGYTF	TGTGCCAGCAGCTCACCGGGACTCGACCAGTACTATGGCTACACCTTC
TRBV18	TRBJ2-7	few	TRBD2	CASSPGLASDEQYF	TGTGCCAGCTCACCGGGACTAGCGTCTGACGAGCAGTACTTC
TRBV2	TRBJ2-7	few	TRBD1	CASRPDRDDRYEQYF	TGTGCCAGCAGGCCGGACAGGGACGATCGCTACGAGCAGTACTTC
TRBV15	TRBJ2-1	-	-	CATSRDFGSGNNEQFF	TGTGCCACCAGCAGAGATTTCGGGTCGGGGAACAATGAGCAGTTCTTC
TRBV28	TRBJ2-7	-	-	CASIDRFSYEQYF	TGTGCCAGCATCGACAGGTTTTCCTACGAGCAGTACTTC
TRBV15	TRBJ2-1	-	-	CATSRRGSGTSYNEQFF	TGTGCCACCAGCAGGAGGGGGAGCGGGACATCCTACAATGAGCAGTTCTTC
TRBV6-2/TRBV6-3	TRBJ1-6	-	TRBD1	CASSLDRGNSPLHF	TGTGCCAGCAGTTTGGACAGGGGAAATTCACCCCTCCACTTT
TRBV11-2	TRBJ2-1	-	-	CASSLNDYYNEQFF	TGTGCCAGCAGCCTAAACGACTACTACAATGAGCAGTTCTTC
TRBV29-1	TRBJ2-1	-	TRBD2	CSVDDSSGTSRSSYNEQFF	TGCAGCGTTGACGATTCTAGCGGAACAAGCCGTAGCTCCTACAATGAGCAGTTCTTC
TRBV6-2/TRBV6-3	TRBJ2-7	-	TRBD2	CASSYGLAGGSYEQYF	TGTGCCAGCAGTTACGGGCTAGCGGGAGGGTCCTACGAGCAGTACTTC
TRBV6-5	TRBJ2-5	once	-	CASSYAGVAETQYF	TGTGCCAGCAGTTACGCAGGGGTAGCAGAGACCCAGTACTTC
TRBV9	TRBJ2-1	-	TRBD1	CASSSGTGYNEQFF	TGTGCCAGCAGCTCTGGGACAGGTTACAATGAGCAGTTCTTC
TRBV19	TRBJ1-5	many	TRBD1	CASTPFLGQDSAQPQHF	TGTGCCAGTACTCCCTTCTTAGGACAGGACTCTGCTCAGCCCCAGCATTTT
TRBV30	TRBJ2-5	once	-	CAWSIQEQETQYF	TGTGCCTGGAGTATTCAGGAACAAGAGACCCAGTACTTC
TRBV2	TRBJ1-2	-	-	CASSGVNYGYTF	TGTGCCAGCAGCGGAGTTAACTATGGCTACACCTTC
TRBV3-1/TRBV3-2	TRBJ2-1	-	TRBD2	CASSQSSGRAANEQFF	TGTGCCAGCAGCCAATCTAGCGGGAGGGCCGCAAATGAGCAGTTCTTC
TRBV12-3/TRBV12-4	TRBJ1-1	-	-	CASRLGLTEAFF	TGTGCCAGCCGATTGGGGCTCACTGAAGCTTTCTTT
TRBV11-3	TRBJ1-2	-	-	CASSLATGSDYTF	TGTGCCAGCAGCTTAGCGACGGGTTCGGACTACACCTTC
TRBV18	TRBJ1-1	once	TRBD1	CASSPGTGGMNTEAFF	TGTGCCAGCTCACCGGGGACAGGTGGCATGAACACTGAAGCTTTCTTT
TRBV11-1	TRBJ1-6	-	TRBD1	CASSPGGTDNSPLHF	TGTGCCAGCAGCCCCGGCGGGACAGATAATTCACCCCTCCACTTT
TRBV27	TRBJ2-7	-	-	CASSWRQGGEQYF	TGTGCCAGCTCGTGGCGGCAGGGAGGCGAGCAGTACTTC
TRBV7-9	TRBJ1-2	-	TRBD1	CASSLNEGAQGYTF	TGTGCCAGCAGTTTAAACGAGGGGGCGCAAGGCTACACCTTC
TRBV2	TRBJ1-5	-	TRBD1	CASSELRWGQGMPWASNQPQHF	TGTGCCAGCAGTGAATTGCGTTGGGGACAGGGGATGCCATGGGCTAGCAATCAGCCCCAGCATTTT
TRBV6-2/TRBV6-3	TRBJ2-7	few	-	CASSLGVYEQYF	TGTGCCAGCAGTTTAGGGGTCTACGAGCAGTACTTC
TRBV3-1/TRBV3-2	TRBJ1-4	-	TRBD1	CASSQGTGVGFGSFSEKLFF	TGTGCCAGCAGCCAGGGGACAGGGGTGGGTTTTGGGTCTTTTTCCGAAAAACTGTTTTTT
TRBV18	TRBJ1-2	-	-	CASSSVGATGGYTF	TGTGCCAGCTCCTCAGTGGGGGCGACAGGAGGCTACACCTTC
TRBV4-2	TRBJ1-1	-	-	CASSQESRGNTEAFF	TGTGCCAGCAGCCAAGAGAGCCGGGGGAACACTGAAGCTTTCTTT
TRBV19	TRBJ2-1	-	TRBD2	CASSIVTGTSGKNEQFF	TGTGCCAGTAGTATAGTTACCGGGACTAGCGGGAAGAATGAGCAGTTCTTC
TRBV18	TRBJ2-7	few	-	CASSPHLWTDTYEQYF	TGTGCCAGCTCACCACATCTTTGGACAGATACCTACGAGCAGTACTTC
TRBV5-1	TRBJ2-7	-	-	CASSLAQANYEQYF	TGCGCCAGCAGCTTGGCACAGGCGAACTACGAGCAGTACTTC
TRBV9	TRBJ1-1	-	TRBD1	CASSVGGVWGQHGTFF	TGTGCCAGCAGCGTAGGGGGCGTATGGGGACAGCACGGGACTTTCTTT
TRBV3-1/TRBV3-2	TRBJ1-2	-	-	CASSTQGLGYGYTF	TGTGCCAGCAGCACTCAGGGCTTAGGCTATGGCTACACCTTC
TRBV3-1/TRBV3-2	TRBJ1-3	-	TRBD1	CASSRQGNGNTIYF	TGTGCCAGCAGCCGACAGGGGAACGGAAACACCATATATTTT
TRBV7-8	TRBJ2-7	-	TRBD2	CASSLWGGLGYEQYF	TGTGCCAGCAGCTTATGGGGGGGGTTGGGCTACGAGCAGTACTTC
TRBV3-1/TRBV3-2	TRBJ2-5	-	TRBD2	CASSQDSGGETQYF	TGTGCCAGCAGCCAAGATTCGGGAGGTGAGACCCAGTACTTC
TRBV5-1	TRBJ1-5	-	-	CASSGQMDQPQHF	TGCGCCAGCAGCGGGCAGATGGATCAGCCCCAGCATTTT
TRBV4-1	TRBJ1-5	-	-	CASSQDWGGNQPQHF	TGCGCCAGCAGCCAAGATTGGGGCGGCAATCAGCCCCAGCATTTT
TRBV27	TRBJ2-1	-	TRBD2	CASSFLLRLAHSSYNEQFF	TGTGCCAGCAGTTTTCTTCTTAGACTAGCCCATAGCTCCTACAATGAGCAGTTCTTC
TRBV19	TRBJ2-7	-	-	CASSMSWGVLSYEQYF	TGTGCCAGTAGTATGTCATGGGGGGTCCTCTCCTACGAGCAGTACTTC
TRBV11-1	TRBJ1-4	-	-	CASSAQGSEKLFF	TGTGCCAGCAGCGCCCAGGGGAGCGAAAAACTGTTTTTT
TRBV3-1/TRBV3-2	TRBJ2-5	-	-	CASSQASARRKETQYF	TGTGCCAGCAGCCAAGCCTCCGCCCGCAGGAAAGAGACCCAGTACTTC
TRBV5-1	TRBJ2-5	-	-	CASSYLQAQETQYF	TGCGCCAGCAGCTACTTACAGGCCCAAGAGACCCAGTACTTC
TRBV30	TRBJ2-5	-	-	CAWSVRGQETQYF	TGTGCCTGGAGTGTAAGGGGGCAAGAGACCCAGTACTTC